Sequencing of this T cell receptor beta chain was carried out in a study of cytomegalovirus exposure and HLA in healthy donors. Notes on the study in general: A likely sequencing artifact accounted for one observed cluster of highly shared sequence variants.

This clone was picked up a small number of times. What it binds is unknown. CDR3 length: 17 residues. V lost 5 bases, J lost 0 bases, and 17 bases lay in between. Germline V gene lookup returns CDR1 MDHEN and CDR2 SYDVKM. 13 Jbeta primers and 60 Vbeta primers were used for the PCR. Repertoires were generated with immunoSEQ multiplex PCR, while TCRdb's copy carries only in-frame clones and drops some. The sample consists of 130,000 or so clones, over 65% of them appearing once. Specimen: PBMCs. This sequence was found in a man in his forties or fifties in good health and CMV-seronegative. The chain employs TRBV28 and TRBJ1-3; D is possibly TRBD1 (6 bases). The CDR3 protein is CASSTPLGGSSGNTIYF. The CDR3 DNA reads TGTGCCAGCAGTACCCCTCTTGGGGGCAGCTCTGGAAACACCATATATTTT.